These 13 T cell receptor beta chains were all obtained from the same sample, sequenced in a study of blood T cell repertoires in COVID-19. The protocol was immunoSEQ multiplex PCR, while the TCRdb copy is restricted to in-frame clones and leaves out a portion. The sample holds roughly 160,000 clones, 86% seen once. Sequenced material: peripheral blood. The receptors shown here come from a man aged 18 to 30 with acute or convalescent COVID-19.

This clone was counted once. The genes are TRBV6-5 and TRBJ1-6; the D gene is possibly TRBD1 (6 bases). CDR3 length: 14 residues. Trimming left V 2 bases short and J 9 bases short, with 11 bases between. Germline CDR1 reads MNHEY; CDR2 reads SVGAGI. CDR3 DNA: TGTGCCAGCAGTTACCCCAGCAGGGGTTCACCCCTCCACTTT. This codes for CASSYPSRGSPLHF.

This clone came up once. This chain uses TRBV27 with TRBJ2-2; TRBD1 matches 10 bases. Germline assignment: CDR1 MNHEY and CDR2 SMNVEV (reference sequence). The V segment lost 5 bases and the J segment 6 bases; nucleotides outside the gene matches: 9. The CDR3 totals 16 residues. The CDR3 DNA is TGTGCCAGCAGTCGCGACCCGACAGGGGGCCCCGGGGAGCTGTTTTTT. Protein product: CASSRDPTGGPGELFF.

The J gene is TRBJ1-1, the V gene TRBV4-1; D remains ambiguous. There are 16 residues in the CDR3. V was clipped by 0 bases and J by 0 bases, with 11 bases between them. Germline loops: CDR1 MGHRA, CDR2 YSYEKL. CDR3 sequence: CASSQDGDFMNTEAFF. CDR3 in DNA: TGCGCCAGCAGCCAAGACGGGGATTTTATGAACACTGAAGCTTTCTTT.

V is TRBV14 and J is TRBJ1-4; no clear D. The length of the CDR3 is 15 residues. The V gene's germline CDR1 is SGHDN and CDR2 FVKESK. Trimming shortened V by 4 bases and J by 0 bases, and 9 bases separated the two germline ends. CDR3 in DNA: TGTGCCAGCAGCCGTGCAGTTTCAACTAATGAAAAACTGTTTTTT. The encoded protein is CASSRAVSTNEKLFF.

The V call is TRBV5-6, the J call TRBJ1-1, with 8 bases lining up with TRBD1. This CDR3 spans 15 amino acids. Trimming cost V 6 bases and J 5 bases; bases outside gene matches: 12. Germline V gives CDR1 SGHDT, CDR2 YYEEEE. The CDR3: CASNLFQGARTEAFF. For the CDR3, the DNA is TGTGCCAGCAACCTATTTCAGGGGGCGCGTACTGAAGCTTTCTTT.

This clone was seen only once. V is TRBV30 and J is TRBJ1-2, with a tentative D call TRBD1 (6 bases). CDR3 size: 17 residues. Trimming left V 1 base short and J 3 bases short, with 21 bases between. Germline-derived CDR1 and CDR2 are GTSNPN and SVGIG (reference sequence). DNA for the CDR3: TGTGCCTGGAGTGCACGGGGGGGCGAGGGATGGGACTATGGCTACACCTTC. Its protein product is CAWSARGGEGWDYGYTF.

This chain links TRBV7-9 with TRBJ1-2; 9 nucleotides match TRBD1. Trimming at V came to 7 bases and at J to 2 bases, leaving 8 bases not matched to a gene. The CDR3 totals 15 residues. The germline V gene encodes CDR1 SEHNR and CDR2 FQNEAQ (reference sequence). The CDR3 coding sequence is TGTGCCAGCACGTTACAGGGGGCGACCAACTATGGCTACACCTTC. Translated, it gives CASTLQGATNYGYTF.

The chain has TRBV5-4 and TRBJ1-3; 12 positions agree with TRBD1. The CDR3 contains 17 residues. CDR1 is SGHNT and CDR2 is YYREEE in the germline V gene (reference sequence). Trimming took 3 bases from V and 2 from J; bases not matched to a gene: 6. CDR3 coding DNA: TGTGCCAGCAGCTCGGGACAGGGGGCGCAGGCTGGAAACACCATATATTTT. Its protein product is CASSSGQGAQAGNTIYF.

The chain uses TRBV12-5 and TRBJ2-3, with D unresolved. CDR3 length equals 15 residues. Germline V gives CDR1 LGHNT, CDR2 FRNRAP. V shed 2 bases and J shed 1 base, with 10 bases lying between them. CDR3 in DNA: TGTGCTAGTGGTTTGCTCGGAGAGGGCACAGATACGCAGTATTTT. This codes for CASGLLGEGTDTQYF.

The chain is built from TRBV18 and TRBJ2-2; D is perhaps TRBD1 (6 bases). Germline CDR1 and CDR2: KGHSH and LQKENI. Trimming took off 6 bases at V and 3 bases at J, with 11 bases between the two ends. CDR3 length equals 14 residues. The CDR3 DNA reads as TGTGCCAGCTCTCGGACAGAGTACACCGGGGAGCTGTTTTTT. Translating gives CASSRTEYTGELFF.

This clone is a singleton in its sample. Here the CDR3 reads CASRNAGATNEKLFF. DNA for the CDR3: TGTGCCAGCAGAAACGCAGGGGCAACTAATGAAAAACTGTTTTTT. The rearrangement uses TRBV28 and TRBJ1-4, with D perhaps matching TRBD1 (6 bases). This CDR3 contains 15 residues. V lost 6 bases and J lost 0, with 11 bases in between. The germline CDR1 and CDR2 sequences are MDHEN and SYDVKM.

V is TRBV4-1 and J is TRBJ1-2; tentative D call: TRBD1 (6 bases). Looked up from germline, CDR1 is MGHRA and CDR2 is YSYEKL. This CDR3 is built from 16 residues. V shed 3 bases and J shed 4 bases, with 18 bases lying between them. CDR3 residues: CASSHDVGGQRYGYTF. The CDR3, as DNA: TGCGCCAGCAGCCACGACGTGGGGGGGCAACGCTATGGCTACACCTTC.

This clone appeared once. The rearrangement uses TRBV5-1 and TRBJ2-3; D perhaps matches TRBD2 (6 bases). CDR3 size: 14 residues. The V and J ends lost 3 bases and 6 bases respectively, with 14 bases between them. Germline V gene sequence: CDR1 SGHRS, CDR2 YFSETQ. CDR3 sequence reads: CASSSTGDCDTQYF. CDR3 in DNA: TGCGCCAGCAGCTCAACGGGAGACTGCGATACGCAGTATTTT.